Listed below are T cell receptor beta chains from one sample, sequenced in a study of regulatory T cells in long-lasting Graves disease. One entry per CDR3 protein, called by TCRdb with MiXCR from the multiplex PCR reads. The sample has 520,000 or so distinct CDR3 sequences, approximately 12% seen once. The data also belong to a second study, concerning T cells in Graves' hyperthyroidism and ophthalmopathy.

Sample: peripheral blood mononuclear cells (PBMCs), taken at new diagnosis, from a patient treated with antithyroid drugs. These receptors were obtained from a woman in her 30s with Graves disease. Each CDR3 is given with its conserved first and last residue. Each record gives: V gene, D gene, J gene, clone size, CDR3 protein, CDR3 DNA. The D gene is left open where the match is weak. Some rows mark clone size as missing; the rest say once, few, many or name a class of expanded clone.

v_call: TRBV28
d_call: TRBD1
j_call: TRBJ1-4
clone_size: few
cdr3_aa: CASSSGQGWDEKLFF
cdr3_nt: TGTGCCAGCAGTTCGGGACAGGGGTGGGACGAAAAACTGTTTTTT

v_call: TRBV6-1
d_call: .
j_call: TRBJ2-5
clone_size: many
cdr3_aa: CASGRLETQYF
cdr3_nt: TGTGCCAGCGGTCGATTAGAGACCCAGTACTTC

v_call: TRBV29-1
d_call: TRBD1
j_call: TRBJ1-5
clone_size: few
cdr3_aa: CSVGGQPPGQPQHF
cdr3_nt: TGCAGCGTGGGGGGACAGCCCCCAGGTCAGCCCCAGCATTTT

v_call: TRBV24-1
d_call: .
j_call: TRBJ2-7
clone_size: few
cdr3_aa: CATSDRARGGMYF
cdr3_nt: TGTGCCACCAGTGACCGGGCCCGAGGCGGTATGTACTTC

v_call: TRBV5-1
d_call: .
j_call: TRBJ2-1
clone_size: many
cdr3_aa: CASQPTAGSYNEQFF
cdr3_nt: TGCGCCAGCCAGCCGACCGCCGGCTCCTACAATGAGCAGTTCTTC

v_call: TRBV28
d_call: .
j_call: TRBJ2-2
clone_size: many
cdr3_aa: CASSDKNTGELFF
cdr3_nt: TGTGCCAGCAGTGACAAAAACACCGGGGAGCTGTTTTTT

v_call: TRBV6-1
d_call: TRBD1
j_call: TRBJ2-7
clone_size: many
cdr3_aa: CASSYDRGYEQYF
cdr3_nt: TGTGCCAGCAGCTATGACAGGGGGTACGAGCAGTACTTC

v_call: TRBV7-3
d_call: .
j_call: TRBJ2-2
clone_size: many
cdr3_aa: CASSLIPNTGELFF
cdr3_nt: TGTGCCAGCAGCTTAATCCCTAACACCGGGGAGCTGTTTTTT

v_call: TRBV29-1
d_call: TRBD2
j_call: TRBJ2-7
clone_size: many
cdr3_aa: CSVEDRASGDYEQYF
cdr3_nt: TGCAGCGTTGAAGATCGCGCTAGCGGCGACTACGAGCAGTACTTC

v_call: TRBV6-2/TRBV6-3
d_call: .
j_call: TRBJ1-5
clone_size: few
cdr3_aa: CASRYLSGGGGDQPQHF
cdr3_nt: TGTGCCAGCAGATATCTAAGTGGGGGGGGCGGTGATCAGCCCCAGCATTTT

v_call: TRBV7-3
d_call: .
j_call: TRBJ2-2
clone_size: .
cdr3_aa: CASSLRGLGTGELFF
cdr3_nt: TGTGCCAGCAGTTTAAGGGGGTTGGGGACCGGGGAGCTGTTTTTT

v_call: TRBV19
d_call: .
j_call: TRBJ1-2
clone_size: .
cdr3_aa: CASRPGGRVIYGYTF
cdr3_nt: TGTGCCAGTAGACCCGGCGGCAGGGTGATATATGGCTACACCTTC

v_call: TRBV5-1
d_call: .
j_call: TRBJ2-3
clone_size: few
cdr3_aa: CASSLGRPRPDTQYF
cdr3_nt: TGCGCCAGCAGCTTGGGACGGCCCCGCCCAGATACGCAGTATTTT

v_call: TRBV7-8
d_call: TRBD1
j_call: TRBJ1-4
clone_size: .
cdr3_aa: CASSLGDRGPNEKLFF
cdr3_nt: TGTGCCAGCAGCTTAGGAGACAGGGGACCCAATGAAAAACTGTTTTTT

v_call: TRBV20-1
d_call: .
j_call: TRBJ1-1
clone_size: many
cdr3_aa: CRGTRGVNTEAFF
cdr3_nt: TGCAGGGGCACACGAGGTGTAAACACTGAAGCTTTCTTT

v_call: TRBV12-3/TRBV12-4
d_call: .
j_call: TRBJ2-3
clone_size: many
cdr3_aa: CATTDWEISTDTQYF
cdr3_nt: TGTGCCACCACCGACTGGGAGATTAGCACAGATACGCAGTATTTT

v_call: TRBV6-1
d_call: .
j_call: TRBJ1-5
clone_size: many
cdr3_aa: CASKTDSASRAQHF
cdr3_nt: TGTGCCAGCAAAACAGACTCGGCGTCGCGGGCCCAGCATTTT

v_call: TRBV7-8
d_call: TRBD2
j_call: TRBJ2-5
clone_size: many
cdr3_aa: CASSSGLAGGPAETQYF
cdr3_nt: TGTGCCAGCAGCTCGGGACTAGCGGGAGGGCCGGCAGAGACCCAGTACTTC

v_call: TRBV2
d_call: .
j_call: TRBJ2-2
clone_size: many
cdr3_aa: CASSAPLGTGELFF
cdr3_nt: TGTGCCAGCAGTGCTCCCCTAGGGACCGGGGAGCTGTTTTTT

v_call: TRBV7-8
d_call: TRBD2
j_call: TRBJ2-2
clone_size: .
cdr3_aa: CASSPMGGLVGELFF
cdr3_nt: TGTGCCAGCAGCCCGATGGGGGGACTAGTCGGGGAGCTGTTTTTT

v_call: TRBV20-1
d_call: .
j_call: TRBJ1-3
clone_size: few
cdr3_aa: CSAHRDSGNTIYF
cdr3_nt: TGCAGCGCTCACAGGGACTCTGGAAACACCATATATTTT

v_call: TRBV29-1
d_call: .
j_call: TRBJ2-2
clone_size: many
cdr3_aa: CSVEWRMNTGELFF
cdr3_nt: TGCAGCGTTGAGTGGCGGATGAACACCGGGGAGCTGTTTTTT

v_call: TRBV19
d_call: .
j_call: TRBJ1-5
clone_size: many
cdr3_aa: CARYQRYGGYSNQPQHF
cdr3_nt: TGTGCCAGATACCAGAGGTATGGGGGGTATAGCAATCAGCCCCAGCATTTT

v_call: TRBV12-3/TRBV12-4
d_call: TRBD2
j_call: TRBJ2-7
clone_size: .
cdr3_aa: CASSLAGEVNEQYF
cdr3_nt: TGTGCCAGCAGTCTAGCGGGAGAGGTCAACGAGCAGTACTTC

v_call: TRBV2
d_call: .
j_call: TRBJ2-5
clone_size: .
cdr3_aa: CASRKTGTAIETQYF
cdr3_nt: TGTGCCAGCAGGAAAACCGGGACTGCGATAGAGACCCAGTACTTC

v_call: TRBV28
d_call: .
j_call: TRBJ1-4
clone_size: many
cdr3_aa: CASSGGNEKLFF
cdr3_nt: TGTGCCAGCAGCGGGGGCAATGAAAAACTGTTTTTT

v_call: TRBV5-5
d_call: .
j_call: TRBJ2-3
clone_size: many
cdr3_aa: CASSLRSWGLTDTQYF
cdr3_nt: TGTGCCAGCAGCTTGCGGTCATGGGGGCTCACAGATACGCAGTATTTT

v_call: TRBV5-8
d_call: .
j_call: TRBJ1-2
clone_size: few
cdr3_aa: CASSQVGVQGQRGYGYTF
cdr3_nt: TGTGCCAGCAGCCAAGTTGGTGTGCAGGGGCAGAGGGGCTATGGCTACACCTTC

v_call: TRBV20-1
d_call: .
j_call: TRBJ1-5
clone_size: .
cdr3_aa: CSAREPGVLVGNQPQHF
cdr3_nt: TGCAGTGCGAGGGAACCGGGGGTCCTAGTAGGCAATCAGCCCCAGCATTTT

v_call: TRBV10-3
d_call: TRBD2
j_call: TRBJ2-1
clone_size: few
cdr3_aa: CAISGSYLASGEQFF
cdr3_nt: TGTGCCATCAGTGGGTCTTATCTAGCTAGCGGTGAGCAGTTCTTC

v_call: TRBV7-9
d_call: .
j_call: TRBJ1-2
clone_size: many
cdr3_aa: CASSLATGRGYTF
cdr3_nt: TGTGCCAGCAGCTTAGCGACGGGGCGGGGCTACACCTTC

v_call: TRBV9
d_call: .
j_call: TRBJ2-1
clone_size: few
cdr3_aa: CASSVSGGSYNEQFF
cdr3_nt: TGTGCCAGCAGCGTAAGCGGTGGCTCCTACAATGAGCAGTTCTTC

v_call: TRBV20-1
d_call: .
j_call: TRBJ2-7
clone_size: many
cdr3_aa: CSARVTGGAYEQYF
cdr3_nt: TGCAGTGCTAGAGTTACAGGGGGGGCCTACGAGCAGTACTTC

v_call: TRBV20-1
d_call: .
j_call: TRBJ2-5
clone_size: .
cdr3_aa: CSVSRETQYF
cdr3_nt: TGCAGTGTCAGCCGAGAGACCCAGTACTTC

v_call: TRBV27
d_call: TRBD2
j_call: TRBJ2-7
clone_size: many
cdr3_aa: CASSLYGLADSSYEQYF
cdr3_nt: TGTGCCAGCAGTTTATATGGGCTAGCGGATAGCTCCTACGAGCAGTACTTC

v_call: TRBV19
d_call: .
j_call: TRBJ2-7
clone_size: few
cdr3_aa: CASSIARDGSYKQYF
cdr3_nt: TGTGCCAGTAGTATAGCGCGGGACGGTTCCTACAAGCAGTACTTC

v_call: TRBV2
d_call: .
j_call: TRBJ1-5
clone_size: many
cdr3_aa: CASSDRSYNQPQHF
cdr3_nt: TGTGCCAGCAGTGACAGAAGTTACAATCAGCCCCAGCATTTT

v_call: TRBV28
d_call: .
j_call: TRBJ1-4
clone_size: many
cdr3_aa: CASSFLTAGKVGGEKLFF
cdr3_nt: TGTGCCAGCAGTTTTTTAACGGCAGGGAAGGTCGGCGGTGAAAAACTGTTTTTT

v_call: TRBV6-1
d_call: TRBD2
j_call: TRBJ2-7
clone_size: .
cdr3_aa: CASTTGGTYEQYF
cdr3_nt: TGTGCCAGCACAACGGGAGGTACCTACGAGCAGTACTTC

v_call: TRBV4-3
d_call: .
j_call: TRBJ1-2
clone_size: many
cdr3_aa: CASSQGSWGYGYTF
cdr3_nt: TGCGCCAGCAGCCAAGGATCCTGGGGCTATGGCTACACCTTC

v_call: TRBV9
d_call: .
j_call: TRBJ2-4
clone_size: once
cdr3_aa: CASSVGGGLGNIQYF
cdr3_nt: TGTGCCAGCAGCGTAGGGGGGGGCCTGGGAAACATTCAGTACTTC

v_call: TRBV5-1
d_call: .
j_call: TRBJ1-1
clone_size: many
cdr3_aa: CASSRDTHTEAFF
cdr3_nt: TGCGCCAGCAGCCGGGACACTCACACTGAAGCTTTCTTT

v_call: TRBV5-1
d_call: .
j_call: TRBJ2-7
clone_size: many
cdr3_aa: CASSLFSRGGEQYF
cdr3_nt: TGCGCCAGCAGCTTGTTTTCCAGGGGGGGCGAGCAGTACTTC

v_call: TRBV6-1
d_call: .
j_call: TRBJ2-7
clone_size: .
cdr3_aa: CASMPTPGRGAAYEQYF
cdr3_nt: TGTGCCAGCATGCCTACGCCGGGACGAGGAGCCGCCTACGAGCAGTACTTC

v_call: TRBV5-1
d_call: .
j_call: TRBJ2-2
clone_size: many
cdr3_aa: CASRRELGNTGELFF
cdr3_nt: TGCGCCAGCCGGCGAGAGCTCGGAAACACCGGGGAGCTGTTTTTT

v_call: TRBV7-8
d_call: .
j_call: TRBJ1-2
clone_size: .
cdr3_aa: CASSSETGYNTF
cdr3_nt: TGTGCCAGCAGTTCGGAAACAGGTTATAACACCTTC

v_call: TRBV12-3/TRBV12-4
d_call: .
j_call: TRBJ2-1
clone_size: many
cdr3_aa: CASSVYWRRWSYNEQFF
cdr3_nt: TGTGCCAGCAGTGTCTACTGGCGGCGGTGGTCCTACAATGAGCAGTTCTTC

v_call: TRBV27
d_call: TRBD1
j_call: TRBJ1-4
clone_size: many
cdr3_aa: CASSPLDRVNEKLFF
cdr3_nt: TGTGCCAGCAGTCCCTTGGACAGGGTAAATGAAAAACTGTTTTTT

v_call: TRBV27
d_call: TRBD2
j_call: TRBJ2-7
clone_size: many
cdr3_aa: CASRSRSSGRAGDYEQYF
cdr3_nt: TGTGCCAGCAGGTCCCGGTCCAGTGGGAGGGCGGGAGACTACGAGCAGTACTTC

v_call: TRBV7-3
d_call: .
j_call: TRBJ1-6
clone_size: many
cdr3_aa: CANTLLQTAYSYNSPLHF
cdr3_nt: TGTGCCAACACGCTGTTGCAGACAGCCTACTCCTATAATTCACCCCTCCACTTT

v_call: TRBV4-1
d_call: TRBD2
j_call: TRBJ2-1
clone_size: .
cdr3_aa: CASNKREGNNEQFF
cdr3_nt: TGCGCCAGCAACAAGCGGGAAGGAAACAATGAGCAGTTCTTC

v_call: TRBV11-2
d_call: .
j_call: TRBJ1-1
clone_size: many
cdr3_aa: CASSPRPGVGTEAFF
cdr3_nt: TGTGCCAGCAGCCCGAGGCCGGGAGTGGGGACTGAAGCTTTCTTT

v_call: TRBV4-2
d_call: .
j_call: TRBJ2-2
clone_size: many
cdr3_aa: CASSRKARASANTGELFF
cdr3_nt: TGTGCCAGCAGCCGGAAAGCAAGAGCGTCGGCGAACACCGGGGAGCTGTTTTTT

v_call: TRBV29-1
d_call: .
j_call: TRBJ1-5
clone_size: few
cdr3_aa: CSVEDRPAGGSQPQHF
cdr3_nt: TGCAGCGTTGAAGATCGCCCAGCTGGTGGTTCTCAGCCCCAGCATTTT

v_call: TRBV18
d_call: .
j_call: TRBJ1-4
clone_size: .
cdr3_aa: CASSHGTDEKLFF
cdr3_nt: TGTGCCAGCTCACATGGGACGGACGAAAAACTGTTTTTT